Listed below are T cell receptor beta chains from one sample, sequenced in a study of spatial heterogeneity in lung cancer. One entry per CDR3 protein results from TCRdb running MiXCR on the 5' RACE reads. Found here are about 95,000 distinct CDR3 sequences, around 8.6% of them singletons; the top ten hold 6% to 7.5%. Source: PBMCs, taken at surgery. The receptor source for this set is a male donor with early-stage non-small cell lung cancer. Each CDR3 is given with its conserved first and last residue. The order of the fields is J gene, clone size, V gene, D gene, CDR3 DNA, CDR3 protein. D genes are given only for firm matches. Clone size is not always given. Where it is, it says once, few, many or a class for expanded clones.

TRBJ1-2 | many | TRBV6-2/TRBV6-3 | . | TGTGCCAGCAGCCACCAATCCTATGGCTACACCTTC | CASSHQSYGYTF
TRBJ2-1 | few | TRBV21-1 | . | TGTGCCAGCAGCAAAATCCGACTAGCGGGAAGGGATGAGCAGTTCTTC | CASSKIRLAGRDEQFF
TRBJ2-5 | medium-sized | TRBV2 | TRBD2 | TGTGCCAGCAGTGAATACCTAGCGGAAGAGACCCAGTACTTC | CASSEYLAEETQYF
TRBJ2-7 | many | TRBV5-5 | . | TGTGCCAGCAGCTCCCTTTCGGGCCACGTCGACGAGCAGTACTTC | CASSSLSGHVDEQYF
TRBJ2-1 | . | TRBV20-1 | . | TGCAGTGCTAGAGATCGGCCTAGGGCCTACAATGAGCAGTTCTTC | CSARDRPRAYNEQFF
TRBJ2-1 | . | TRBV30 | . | TGTGCCTGGAGTCGAATACGGGGCTCGGGGAATGAGCAGTTCTTC | CAWSRIRGSGNEQFF
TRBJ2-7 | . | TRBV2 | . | TGTGCCAGCAGTTCCGACAGTCGGAAGCAGTACTTC | CASSSDSRKQYF
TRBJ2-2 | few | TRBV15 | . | TGTGCCACCAGCAGAGGAACCGGCGGCACCGGGGAGCTGTTTTTT | CATSRGTGGTGELFF
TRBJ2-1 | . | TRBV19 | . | TGTGCCAGTAGGACAGGACTTTACAATGAGCAGTTCTTC | CASRTGLYNEQFF
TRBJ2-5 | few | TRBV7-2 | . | TGTGCCAGCAGCTTAGGGGTAGCCTTACAAGAGACCCAGTACTTC | CASSLGVALQETQYF
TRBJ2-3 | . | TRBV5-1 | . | TGCGCCAGCAGCTCTACGGGAAGGGACGCAGATACGCAGTATTTT | CASSSTGRDADTQYF
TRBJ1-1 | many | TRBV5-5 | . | TGTGCCAGCAGCTTGGAACTTGCCCAAATGAACACTGAAGCTTTCTTT | CASSLELAQMNTEAFF
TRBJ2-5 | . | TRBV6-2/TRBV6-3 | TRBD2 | TGTGCCAGCAGTTACGGGACTAGCGGGAGGTCCCAAGAGACCCAGTACTTC | CASSYGTSGRSQETQYF
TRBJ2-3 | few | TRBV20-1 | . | TGCAGTGCTAGATGGGGGTCTAGCACAGATACGCAGTATTTT | CSARWGSSTDTQYF
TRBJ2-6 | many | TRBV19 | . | TGTGCCAGTAGTGCAACAGGGTCTGGGGCCAACGTCCTGACTTTC | CASSATGSGANVLTF
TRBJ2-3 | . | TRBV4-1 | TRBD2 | TGCGCCAGCAGCCAGCCAGCGGGGGTGAGCACAGATACGCAGTATTTT | CASSQPAGVSTDTQYF